The 22 T cell receptor beta chains below were found in one sample sequenced in a study of blood T cell repertoires in COVID-19. Assay: immunoSEQ multiplex PCR; the TCRdb copy retains only in-frame clones and omits some. The data show approximately 190,000 clones, 84% seen once. Sequenced input: peripheral blood. These receptors were obtained from a woman in her seventies with active or convalescent COVID-19.

The J gene is TRBJ1-5, the V gene TRBV27, with D hard to call. CDR1 is MNHEY, CDR2 SMNVEV, per germline (reference sequence). CDR3 length equals 14 residues. Trimming pared 5 bases from V and 7 bases from J, leaving 15 bases between. The CDR3 reads CASSHSQDYQPQHF. As DNA, the CDR3 is TGTGCCAGCAGTCACTCCCAGGACTACCAGCCCCAGCATTTT.

The CDR3: CASSFSRDIQYF. DNA of the CDR3: TGTGCCAGCAGCTTCAGTCGGGACATTCAGTACTTC. The rearrangement uses TRBV7-9 and TRBJ2-4; D uncertain. The V end was cut by 3 bases, the J end by 8 bases, with 8 bases between. Germline V gene data show CDR1 as SEHNR and CDR2 as FQNEAQ (reference sequence). The CDR3 totals 12 residues.

The V gene is TRBV6-6, the J gene TRBJ2-1, with 11 positions matching TRBD2. CDR1 MNHNY and CDR2 SVGAGI come from the germline V gene (reference sequence). V was clipped by 5 bases and J by 3 bases; unmatched bases: 6. The CDR3 is 16 residues long. Here the CDR3 DNA reads TGTGCCAGCAGTCAGCGACTAGCGGGAAGCTACAATGAGCAGTTCTTC. Amino acids: CASSQRLAGSYNEQFF.

This sequence joins TRBV29-1 and TRBJ1-1; D unclear. The CDR3 has 12 residues. Germline V gene sequence: CDR1 SQVTM, CDR2 ANQGSEA. V lost 1 base and J 10 bases, leaving 13 bases between the germline ends. CDR3 sequence reads: CSVEGGPGGAFF. DNA for the CDR3: TGCAGCGTTGAAGGAGGGCCCGGAGGAGCTTTCTTT.

The chain links TRBV6-5 to TRBJ1-5; D is possibly TRBD1 (6 bases). Germline CDR1 is MNHEY and CDR2 is SVGAGI. Trimming pared 6 bases from V and 3 bases from J, leaving 12 bases between. The CDR3 totals 14 residues. This chain's CDR3 is CASRPDRYNQPQHF. As DNA, the CDR3 is TGTGCCAGCAGGCCAGACAGGTACAATCAGCCCCAGCATTTT.

CDR3 residues: CASSEGLGYNEQFF. The CDR3 nucleotides read TGTGCCAGCAGTGAGGGACTAGGGTACAATGAGCAGTTCTTC. This rearrangement joins TRBV2 to TRBJ2-1, with TRBD2 matching 8 bases. J was trimmed by 4 bases and V by 3 bases; bases with no gene match: 2. The CDR3 is made up of 14 amino acids. Germline CDR1 is SNHLY and CDR2 is FYNNEI.

The CDR3, as DNA: TGTGCCAGCAGCAAATGGGGGGACAGGGGGAAGTTTTACTCAAACATTCAGTACTTC. Encoded protein: CASSKWGDRGKFYSNIQYF. The V call is TRBV21-1, the J call TRBJ2-4; the listed D gene, TRBD1, was not tested against the DNA. TRBV21-1 represents a pseudogene. The length of the CDR3 is 19 residues.

This chain's CDR3 is CASSYFPTGELFF. Here the CDR3 DNA reads TGTGCCAGCAGTTACTTCCCGACCGGGGAGCTGTTTTTT. The V gene is TRBV6-2 or TRBV6-3, the J gene TRBJ2-2, with D unresolved. This CDR3 contains 13 residues. Germline CDR1 reads MNHEY; CDR2 reads SVGEGT. V gave up 1 base and J gave up 5 bases, with 5 bases separating them.

The rearrangement uses TRBV6-5 and TRBJ1-1, with 9 nucleotides matching TRBD1. CDR1 is MNHEY, CDR2 SVGAGI, per germline. Germline trimming cut 6 bases from V and 4 bases from J; bases unmatched to any gene: 3. The CDR3 length is 13 residues. The CDR3 reads CASRGTGSTEAFF. For the CDR3, the DNA is TGTGCCAGCAGGGGGACAGGGAGCACTGAAGCTTTCTTT.

With respect to this clone: Additional DNA sequences in this sample encode the identical CDR3. The DNA for the CDR3 is TGCAGCGTTGGGCAGGGTCAAGAGACCCAGTACTTC. This gives the protein CSVGQGQETQYF. This sequence joins TRBV29-1 and TRBJ2-5; tentatively, D is TRBD1 (5 bases). The CDR3 contains 12 residues. The V gene's germline CDR1 is SQVTM and CDR2 ANQGSEA. The V gene lost 4 bases and the J gene lost 2 bases, with 8 bases spanning the gap.

The chain combines TRBV5-1 with TRBJ1-1, with D possibly TRBD1 on 6 matching bases. The CDR3 extends over 14 amino acids. Trimming removed 4 bases at V and 1 base at J, with 11 bases between. The V gene's germline CDR1 is SGHRS and CDR2 YFSETQ. This chain's CDR3 is CASSGTSSNTEAFF. The CDR3 bases are TGCGCCAGCAGCGGGACATCATCGAACACTGAAGCTTTCTTT.

The gene calls are TRBV6-6 and TRBJ1-3; 7 nucleotides agree with TRBD1. The V gene end was trimmed by 8 bases and the J gene end by 4 bases; junction bases not matched to a gene: 5. Germline CDR1 reads MNHNY; CDR2 reads SVGAGI (reference sequence). CDR3 length equals 13 residues. Here the CDR3 reads CASRTGVGNTIYF. In nucleotides, the CDR3 is TGTGCCAGCCGTACAGGGGTAGGAAACACCATATATTTT.

The chain combines TRBV5-1 with TRBJ1-6; 7 bases line up with TRBD1. Per germline, CDR1 SGHRS and CDR2 YFSETQ. The CDR3 spans 14 residues. Germline trimming cut 4 bases from V and 6 bases from J; bases unmatched to any gene: 4. The chain's CDR3 is CASSPWDSNSPLHF. CDR3 DNA sequence: TGCGCCAGCAGCCCTTGGGACAGTAATTCACCCCTCCACTTT.

The rearrangement joins TRBV3-1 (or the pseudogene TRBV3-2) to TRBJ2-2; 7 bases match TRBD1. The germline CDR1 and CDR2 sequences are LGHDT and YNNKEL (reference sequence). This CDR3 is built from 17 residues. The V segment lost 3 bases and the J segment 5 bases; nucleotides outside the gene matches: 12. This chain's CDR3 is CASSHPGQAEWTGELFF. In DNA, the CDR3 is TGTGCCAGCAGCCACCCAGGACAGGCGGAGTGGACCGGGGAGCTGTTTTTT.

In this sample, this clone turned up once. The V and J genes are TRBV6-4 and TRBJ2-1, with 8 bases identical to TRBD2. Trimming at V came to 2 bases and at J to 2 bases, leaving 2 bases not matched to a gene. Germline CDR1 reads MRHNA; CDR2 reads SNTAGT. The CDR3 extends over 15 amino acids. CDR3 in amino acids: CASSDGLAAYNEQFF. The CDR3 region has the DNA TGTGCCAGCAGTGACGGACTAGCCGCCTACAATGAGCAGTTCTTC.

The chain combines TRBV7-9 with TRBJ1-1; the match to TRBD1 covers 7 bases. J lost 1 base, V lost 5 bases, and 7 bases had no gene match. The length of the CDR3 is 15 residues. CDR1 is SEHNR and CDR2 is FQNEAQ in the germline V gene (reference sequence). The CDR3 region has the DNA TGTGCCAGCAGCCCCAGGGGGACCCCGAACACTGAAGCTTTCTTT. This encodes CASSPRGTPNTEAFF.

This chain connects TRBV7-3 to TRBJ2-3, with D possibly TRBD2 on 6 matching bases. Germline-derived CDR1 and CDR2 are SGHTA and FQGTGA. This CDR3 contains 18 residues. V gave up 0 bases and J gave up 2 bases, with 18 bases separating them. CDR3 nucleotides: TGTGCCAGCAGCTTAACGTCCCGGACTAAACGTGACACAGATACGCAGTATTTT. It yields the protein CASSLTSRTKRDTDTQYF.

The V and J genes are TRBV19 and TRBJ1-1; D is perhaps TRBD1 (5 bases). The CDR3 is 15 amino acids. Trimming pared 5 bases from V and 0 bases from J, leaving 13 bases between. The germline V gene encodes CDR1 LNHDA and CDR2 SQIVND (reference sequence). The CDR3 protein is CASSAGGLMNTEAFF. CDR3 DNA sequence: TGTGCCAGTAGTGCCGGGGGACTGATGAACACTGAAGCTTTCTTT.

This clone showed up just a few times. This CDR3 is CASLPTSGRYSYNEQFF. Here the CDR3 DNA reads TGTGCCAGCCTCCCGACTAGCGGGAGATATTCCTACAATGAGCAGTTCTTC. The genes are TRBV2 and TRBJ2-1, with 12 bases that match TRBD2. Germline V gene sequence: CDR1 SNHLY, CDR2 FYNNEI. Trimming removed 8 bases from V and 1 base from J; junction bases left unmatched: 9. The CDR3 covers 17 residues.

V is TRBV5-4 and J is TRBJ2-3; weak D call: TRBD1 (5 bases). Germline CDR1 reads SGHNT; CDR2 reads YYREEE (reference sequence). The CDR3 spans 16 residues. V dropped 0 bases and J dropped 3 bases, with 14 bases sitting between them. Here the CDR3 reads CASSLVSRGWTDTQYF. The CDR3 nucleotides are TGTGCCAGCAGCTTGGTGTCTAGGGGTTGGACAGATACGCAGTATTTT. Combining the CDR3 with reference TRBV5-4 and TRBJ2-3 gives the whole variable domain ETGVTQSPTHLIKTRGQQVTLRCSSQSGHNTVSWYQQALGQGPQFIFQYYREEENGRGNFPPRFSGLQFPNYSSELNVNALELDDSALYLCASSLVSRGWTDTQYFGPGTRLTVL.

The chain employs TRBV7-9 and TRBJ2-2; perhaps TRBD1 as D (6 bases). The CDR3 sequence is 12 residues long. The ends were cut back, 8 bases at V and 6 bases at J, with 10 bases in the middle. The germline V gene encodes CDR1 SEHNR and CDR2 FQNEAQ (reference sequence). The DNA for the CDR3 is TGTGCCAGCGTTGAGGGGGCCGGGGAGCTGTTTTTT. Its protein is CASVEGAGELFF.

The rearrangement links TRBV7-6 to TRBJ2-7; 9 bases line up with TRBD2. This CDR3 comprises 14 residues. The V and J ends lost 5 bases and 1 base, in that order; junction bases with no gene match: 3. Looked up from germline, CDR1 is SGHVS and CDR2 is FNYEAQ. CDR3: CASSVTSGSYEQYF. DNA for the CDR3: TGTGCCAGCAGCGTGACTAGCGGTTCCTACGAGCAGTACTTC.